These T cell receptor beta chains were read from a single sample in a study of blood T cell repertoires in COVID-19. Sequencing was performed with immunoSEQ multiplex PCR; in TCRdb, only in-frame clones are kept and a portion is missing. The profile covers 200,000 to 250,000 clones, with approximately 80% appearing a single time and approximately 7.4% taken by the ten largest. The source material was PBMCs or T cells enriched from blood (not recorded which). The receptors here all came from a woman aged 40 to 50 with acute COVID-19. The CDR3 runs from the conserved cysteine through the conserved F or W. Each record gives: J gene, V gene, clone size, D gene, CDR3 DNA, CDR3 protein. D genes are given only for firm matches. Not every row has a clone size; where given, it reads once, few, many or a size class.

>TRBJ2-6|TRBV7-9|.|TRBD2
TGTGCCAGCAGCTTAGATGGCGGGAGGGCCCCCGGGGCCAACGTCCTGACTTTC
CASSLDGGRAPGANVLTF
>TRBJ1-1|TRBV24-1|.|TRBD1
TGTGCCACCGGGACAGGAAACATGAACACTGAAGCTTTCTTT
CATGTGNMNTEAFF
>TRBJ2-7|TRBV3-1/TRBV3-2|.|TRBD2
TGTGCCAGCAGCCAAGGGACTAGCGGAGGCGAGCAGTACTTC
CASSQGTSGGEQYF
>TRBJ1-1|TRBV11-2|.|TRBD1
TGTGCCAGCAGCCTTCTGACAGGGACGAACACTGAAGCTTTCTTT
CASSLLTGTNTEAFF
>TRBJ1-5|TRBV6-5|.|TRBD1
TGTGCCAGCAGTCCACCGGGACAGCTAAATCAGCCCCAGCATTTT
CASSPPGQLNQPQHF
>TRBJ2-7|TRBV4-2|.|.
TGTGCCAGCAGCCAAGAGTGGGCAGAAACCTCCTACGAGCAGTACTTC
CASSQEWAETSYEQYF
>TRBJ1-1|TRBV2|.|.
TGTGCCAGCAAGGTCAGGCAAGGGGTTGTCACTGAAGCTTTCTTT
CASKVRQGVVTEAFF
>TRBJ1-5|TRBV5-1|.|.
TGCGCCAGCAGCTTGGATAACAATCAGCCCCAGCATTTT
CASSLDNNQPQHF
>TRBJ2-7|TRBV11-3|.|TRBD2
TGTGCCAGCAGCCGAGGGACTAGCGGGAGGGGTGCCTACGAGCAGTACTTC
CASSRGTSGRGAYEQYF
>TRBJ1-3|TRBV18|.|.
TGTGCCAGCTCACCGGAGGTCTTCTCTGGAAACACCATATATTTT
CASSPEVFSGNTIYF
>TRBJ2-7|TRBV11-1|.|TRBD2
TGTGCCAGCAGCTTAGTGACTAGCGGGGCCTACGAGCAGTACTTC
CASSLVTSGAYEQYF
>TRBJ2-7|TRBV7-2|.|TRBD1
TGTGCCAGCAGCCTTCAAACAGGGGATCACTACGAGCAGTACTTC
CASSLQTGDHYEQYF
>TRBJ1-1|TRBV7-3|few|.
TGTGCCAGCAGCTTAACGGGGGGCACTGAAGCTTTCTTT
CASSLTGGTEAFF
>TRBJ1-6|TRBV7-8|.|.
TGTGCCAGCAGCTCTACCGAGACTCTTTCACCCCTCCACTTT
CASSSTETLSPLHF
>TRBJ2-7|TRBV18|.|TRBD1
TGTGCCAGCTCACCCGGACAGGGTTTCGAGCAGTACTTC
CASSPGQGFEQYF
>TRBJ2-1|TRBV9|few|.
TGTGCCAGCAGCCGAGCCAATGAGCAGTTCTTC
CASSRANEQFF
>TRBJ2-3|TRBV7-9|.|TRBD2
TGTGCCAGCAGCTTAACACTAGCGGGAGATACGCAGTATTTT
CASSLTLAGDTQYF
>TRBJ1-3|TRBV9|once|.
TGTGCCAGCAGCGTAGTGGGCCGTGGAAACACCATATATTTT
CASSVVGRGNTIYF
>TRBJ2-5|TRBV28|.|TRBD2
TGTGCCAGCAGTTTGTCCGGGGGGAGCGAGACCCAGTACTTC
CASSLSGGSETQYF
>TRBJ1-6|TRBV3-1/TRBV3-2|.|TRBD1
TGTGCCAGCAGCCTGCTTGGACAGGCTTATAATTCACCCCTCCACTTT
CASSLLGQAYNSPLHF
>TRBJ1-2|TRBV19|.|.
TGTGCCAGTAGCCAAGGGCGGGGGACCCTCTATGGCTACACCTTC
CASSQGRGTLYGYTF
>TRBJ1-1|TRBV19|.|.
TGTGCCAGTAGTCCCCGACACAACACTGAAGCTTTCTTT
CASSPRHNTEAFF
>TRBJ2-1|TRBV10-2|.|.
TGCGCCAGCAAGGTTAGCGGCCATGAGCAGTTCTTC
CASKVSGHEQFF
>TRBJ1-3|TRBV25-1|.|.
TGTGCCAGCAGTACACCCAGCGGGACAACTGGAAACACCATATATTTT
CASSTPSGTTGNTIYF
>TRBJ2-3|TRBV5-6|.|TRBD1
TGTGCCAGCAGCGACCGGGACAGGGTAGATACGCAGTATTTT
CASSDRDRVDTQYF
>TRBJ1-2|TRBV5-1|.|TRBD1
TGCGCCAGCAACTCAGGACAGGGGGCCGGGAACTATGGCTACACCTTC
CASNSGQGAGNYGYTF